Below, 20 T cell receptor beta chains from the same sample are listed, as sequenced in a study of blood T cell repertoires in COVID-19. Sequencing used immunoSEQ multiplex PCR; TCRdb keeps in-frame clones, though not all of them. The sample records about 310,000 clones, approximately 85% being singletons. The material sequenced was PBMCs or T cells enriched from blood (not recorded which). The receptors come from a man under 40 who had recovered from COVID-19.

This chain joins TRBV19 and TRBJ2-7; possible D gene TRBD1, 6 bases. The ends were cut back, 4 bases at V and 0 bases at J, with 13 bases in the middle. Germline CDR1 is LNHDA and CDR2 is SQIVND (reference sequence). This CDR3 spans 15 amino acids. The CDR3 here is CASSTLGQPSYEQYF. CDR3 DNA sequence: TGTGCCAGTAGTACCCTTGGACAGCCCTCCTACGAGCAGTACTTC.

This clone was seen a handful of times. The chain employs TRBV7-8 and TRBJ1-4, with D possibly matching TRBD1 (5 bases). The germline V and J ends were trimmed by 11 bases and 5 bases, with 21 bases remaining between them. Germline V gene sequence: CDR1 SGHVS, CDR2 FQNEAQ. The CDR3 is 15 residues long. The CDR3 DNA follows: TGTGCCTCCCGGGCAGGGTTATTCGGGAATGAAAAACTGTTTTTT. Its translation is CASRAGLFGNEKLFF.

This clone has a single count. This chain joins TRBV9 and TRBJ1-2; no reliable D call. There are 16 residues in the CDR3. V shed 4 bases and J shed 5 bases, with 21 bases lying between them. Germline lookup yields CDR1 SGDLS and CDR2 YYNGEE. This CDR3 is CASSRSESGLPYGYTF. CDR3 coding DNA: TGTGCCAGCAGCCGGTCCGAGTCGGGATTGCCGTATGGCTACACCTTC. Variable domain in full (rest from reference TRBV9 and TRBJ1-2): DSGVTQTPKHLITATGQRVTLRCSPRSGDLSVYWYQQSLDQGLQFLIQYYNGEERAKGNILERFSAQQFPDLHSELNLSSLELGDSALYFCASSRSESGLPYGYTFGSGTRLTVV.

The J gene is TRBJ1-3, the V gene TRBV7-9; 7 bases fit TRBD1. V lost 7 bases to trimming and J lost 0 bases; unmatched junction nucleotides: 6. There are 15 residues in the CDR3. The V gene's germline CDR1 is SEHNR and CDR2 FQNEAQ (reference sequence). Written as DNA, the CDR3 is TGTGCCAGCACCCCGAGGGGGCTCTCTGGAAACACCATATATTTT. As protein: CASTPRGLSGNTIYF.

The chain joins TRBV2 to TRBJ2-4; D gene uncertain. The germline V gene encodes CDR1 SNHLY and CDR2 FYNNEI. There are 16 residues in the CDR3. Trimming shortened V by 2 bases and J by 0 bases, and 11 bases separated the two germline ends. This chain's CDR3 is CASSESPLLAKNIQYF. The CDR3 DNA reads TGTGCCAGCAGTGAATCTCCTCTACTAGCCAAAAACATTCAGTACTTC.

In its sample, this clone was seen once. The rearrangement uses TRBV5-1 and TRBJ1-4; 7 bases are a match to TRBD1. Germline V gene lookup returns CDR1 SGHRS and CDR2 YFSETQ. J gave up 3 bases and V 5 bases, and 4 bases lay outside the gene matches. The CDR3 is 14 residues long. This CDR3 reads CASSEGGSNEKLFF. The CDR3 DNA is TGCGCCAGCAGTGAAGGGGGCTCTAATGAAAAACTGTTTTTT.

J is TRBJ2-7 and V is TRBV5-1; 9 bases line up with TRBD1. Germline CDR1 and CDR2: SGHRS and YFSETQ. The trim removed 0 bases at V and 6 bases at J, leaving 7 bases unmatched. The CDR3 spans 15 residues. The CDR3 coding sequence is TGCGCCAGCAGCTTGGTTCCGGGACAGGGTACCGAGCAGTACTTC. Protein sequence: CASSLVPGQGTEQYF. Complete variable domain (other parts from reference TRBV5-1 and TRBJ2-7): KAGVTQTPRYLIKTRGQQVTLSCSPISGHRSVSWYQQTPGQGLQFLFEYFSETQRNKGNFPGRFSGRQFSNSRSEMNVSTLELGDSALYLCASSLVPGQGTEQYFGPGTRLTVT.

The rearrangement joins TRBV4-3 to TRBJ1-6; TRBD1 is a possible D gene (6 bases). V lost 4 bases and J lost 9, with 13 bases in between. Germline CDR1 is LGHNA and CDR2 is YSLEER. The CDR3 covers 14 residues. The CDR3 is CASSPGQIISPLHF. CDR3 DNA sequence: TGCGCCAGCAGCCCCGGACAGATCATTTCACCCCTCCACTTT.

The rearrangement joins TRBV7-2 to TRBJ1-5; no reliable D call. This CDR3 region has 15 residues. With 1 base removed from V and 2 bases from J, the gap between germline ends came to 9 bases. Germline-derived CDR1 and CDR2 are SGHTA and FQGNSA. This chain's CDR3 is CASSLVIAGNQPQHF. In DNA form, the CDR3 reads TGTGCCAGCAGCTTAGTTATCGCGGGCAATCAGCCCCAGCATTTT. Full variable domain (rest looked up from reference TRBV7-2 and TRBJ1-5): GAGVSQSPSNKVTEKGKDVELRCDPISGHTALYWYRQSLGQGLEFLIYFQGNSAPDKSGLPSDRFSAERTGGSVSTLTIQRTQQEDSAVYLCASSLVIAGNQPQHFGDGTRLSIL.

V gene TRBV5-4 combines with J gene TRBJ2-7; no firm D call. Germline V gene data show CDR1 as SGHNT and CDR2 as YYREEE (reference sequence). This CDR3 region has 15 residues. V lost 0 bases to trimming and J lost 2 bases, with 12 bases between them. This chain's CDR3 is CASSLGGAEPYEQYF. In DNA form, the CDR3 reads TGTGCCAGCAGCTTGGGAGGTGCGGAGCCCTACGAGCAGTACTTC.

This chain connects TRBV6-5 to TRBJ2-7; D perhaps matches TRBD1 (5 bases). This CDR3 is 14 amino acids long. Germline V gives CDR1 MNHEY, CDR2 SVGAGI. V was pared by 8 bases and J by 2 bases, with 16 bases between. The CDR3 bases are TGTGCCAGCGAAGGGATAACAGGAACCTACGAGCAGTACTTC. Amino acid sequence: CASEGITGTYEQYF.

CDR3 in amino acids: CASSPGGRGNREQYF. CDR3 bases: TGCGCCAGCAGCCCGGGCGGTCGGGGGAACCGCGAGCAGTACTTC. The rearrangement joins TRBV5-1 to TRBJ2-7, with D perhaps matching TRBD2 (6 bases). The CDR3 loop spans 15 amino acids. Germline assignment: CDR1 SGHRS and CDR2 YFSETQ. Trimming left V 4 bases short and J 6 bases short, with 20 bases between. Looking up the rest from reference TRBV5-1 and TRBJ2-7 gives the full variable domain: KAGVTQTPRYLIKTRGQQVTLSCSPISGHRSVSWYQQTPGQGLQFLFEYFSETQRNKGNFPGRFSGRQFSNSRSEMNVSTLELGDSALYLCASSPGGRGNREQYFGPGTRLTVT.

This chain uses TRBV10-2 with TRBJ2-3; 8 positions agree with TRBD1. V trimming: 6 bases; J trimming: 0 bases; junction bases outside the gene matches: 2. Germline V CDR1 and CDR2: WSHSY, SAAADI. This CDR3 has 14 amino acids. The chain's CDR3 is CASSWTGSTDTQYF. The CDR3 nucleotides are TGCGCCAGCAGCTGGACAGGGAGCACAGATACGCAGTATTTT.

The chain is built from TRBV18 and TRBJ1-1, with D possibly TRBD1 on 5 matching bases. This CDR3 is built from 14 residues. Germline V gene sequence: CDR1 KGHSH, CDR2 LQKENI. V was shortened by 0 bases and J by 5 bases, with 10 bases between the two germline ends. CDR3 bases: TGTGCCAGCTCACCACCGTCAGGGAGGACTGAAGCTTTCTTT. This translates into CASSPPSGRTEAFF.

V and J are TRBV5-1 and TRBJ2-1, with a possible D match to TRBD2 (6 bases). The CDR3 spans 15 residues. Trimming removed 7 bases at V and 7 bases at J, with 21 bases between. In germline, CDR1 is SGHRS, CDR2 YFSETQ. CDR3 DNA sequence: TGCGCCAGCCGCGTTCGGACTACCGGGACGAATGAGCAGTTCTTC. Amino acid sequence: CASRVRTTGTNEQFF.

The chain combines TRBV5-3 with TRBJ2-7, with 7 bases identical to TRBD1. TRBV5-3 is known as an ORF, though its function is uncertain. There are 18 residues in the CDR3. The V and J ends lost 0 bases and 2 bases, in that order; junction bases with no gene match: 14. DNA of the CDR3: TGTGCCAGAAGCTTGGGAGACCGACAGGGAAAGAATACCTACGAGCAGTACTTC. This sequence encodes CARSLGDRQGKNTYEQYF.

The V gene is TRBV7-2, the J gene TRBJ1-3, with no clear D. The germline V gene encodes CDR1 SGHTA and CDR2 FQGNSA. Deletions cut 4 bases from V and 3 bases from J, with 10 bases between. The CDR3 spans 14 residues. For the CDR3, the DNA is TGTGCCAGCAGCTCCCCCCGCGATGGAAACACCATATATTTT. Amino acid sequence: CASSSPRDGNTIYF.

The table lists this clone with a few counts. Mismatch with germline at one junction end may stem from a read error. The gene calls are TRBV30 and TRBJ1-5; 12 bases are shared with TRBD1. CDR3 length: 17 residues. Germline V gene lookup returns CDR1 GTSNPN and CDR2 SVGIG (reference sequence). The CDR3 region has the DNA TGTGCCTGGAGTCAATACCCCGGGACAGGGGGCAAACAGCCCCAGCATTTT. Residues: CAWSQYPGTGGKQPQHF.

Here the CDR3 reads CASSFAGQPPNQPQHF. CDR3 nucleotide sequence: TGTGCCAGCAGCTTCGCGGGACAGCCACCGAATCAGCCCCAGCATTTT. J is TRBJ1-5 and V is TRBV7-2; the match to TRBD1 covers 7 bases. The CDR3 is made up of 16 amino acids. The V gene's germline CDR1 is SGHTA and CDR2 FQGNSA. The ends lost 3 bases at V and 4 bases at J; junction bases unmatched: 9.

The genes are TRBV6-5 and TRBJ1-2; 7 positions match TRBD1. The CDR3 consists of 15 residues. J gave up 5 bases and V 6 bases, and 12 bases lay outside the gene matches. The V gene's germline CDR1 is MNHEY and CDR2 SVGAGI. The CDR3: CASRRPGQRHYGYTF. CDR3 bases: TGTGCCAGCAGGAGACCGGGACAGAGACATTATGGCTACACCTTC.